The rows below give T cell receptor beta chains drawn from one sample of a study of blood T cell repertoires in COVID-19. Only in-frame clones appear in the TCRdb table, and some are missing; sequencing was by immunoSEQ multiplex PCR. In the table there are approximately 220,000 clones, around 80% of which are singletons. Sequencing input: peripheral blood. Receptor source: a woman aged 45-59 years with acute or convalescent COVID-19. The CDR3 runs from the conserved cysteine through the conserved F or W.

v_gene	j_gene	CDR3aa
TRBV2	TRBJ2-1	CASMRTSFYNEQFF
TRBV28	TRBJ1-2	CASSPLGQGTPNYGYTF
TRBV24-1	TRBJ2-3	CATSDSGTGPDTQYF
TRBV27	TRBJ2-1	CASSSPGLAGGLLSYNEQFF
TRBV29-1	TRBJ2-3	CSVDLQGTDTQYF
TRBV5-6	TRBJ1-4	CASSLGPQGHEKLFF
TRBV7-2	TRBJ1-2	CASSGAHGAGDFYGYTF
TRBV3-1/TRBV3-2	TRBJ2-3	CASSRGRDTDTQYF
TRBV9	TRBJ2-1	CASSVVGAEYNEQFF
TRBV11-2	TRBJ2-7	CASSLNRLISYEQYF
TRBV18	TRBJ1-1	CASSPGGGRTEAFF
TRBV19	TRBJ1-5	CASSMLGAGQPQHF
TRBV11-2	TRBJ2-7	CASSISGHQGEQYF
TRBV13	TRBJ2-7	CASSGRLAGGLREQYF
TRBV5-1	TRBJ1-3	CASSWGGSSGNTIYF
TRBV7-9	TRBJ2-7	CASSVPLTSEVSYEQYF
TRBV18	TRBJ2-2	CASSPAVGGRASGELFF
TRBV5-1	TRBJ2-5	CASSTQGQGRGETQYF
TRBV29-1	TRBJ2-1	CSVVALRALLYNEQFF
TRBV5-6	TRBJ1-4	CASSLEGQANEKLFF
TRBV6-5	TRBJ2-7	CASSRDRFSYEQYF
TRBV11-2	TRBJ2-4	CASSSARLAAKNIQYF
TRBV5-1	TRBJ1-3	CASSLAGRGNTIYF
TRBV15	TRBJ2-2	CATSGGQGSGELFF
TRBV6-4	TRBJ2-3	CASSDQGKADTQYF
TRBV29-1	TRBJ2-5	CSVPPQGGETQYF
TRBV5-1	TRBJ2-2	CASSSSFLAGSSQELFF
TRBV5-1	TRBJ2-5	CASSPGQGQETQYF
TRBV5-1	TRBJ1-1	CASSLWDSGTEAFF
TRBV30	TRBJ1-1	CARRPGAPNTEAFF
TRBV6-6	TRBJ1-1	CASSRLPGTEAFF
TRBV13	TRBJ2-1	CASSSDSNSYNEQFF
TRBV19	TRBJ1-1	CASSFGREYTEAFF
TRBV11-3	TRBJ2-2	CASSRASSGGTGELFF